The 6 T cell receptor delta chains presented below share a single source sample, sequenced in a study of gamma-delta chains in newborns, infants, children. TCRdb reapplied CATT to the reads. Of about 8,500 delta-chain clones listed, roughly 3.5% are singletons. The sample taken for sequencing was blood. Receptors were obtained from a child who was a newborn, infant or young child, either healthy, febrile or measles-vaccinated (not recorded which).

This clone was counted at least ten times. The rearrangement links TRDV2 to TRDJ3, with D tentatively TRDD3 (6 bases). This CDR3 is built from 19 residues. The ends were cut back, 1 base at V and 0 bases at J, with 15 bases in the middle. Per germline, CDR1 GEAIGNYY and CDR2 EKD. The CDR3 region has the DNA TGTGCCTGTGACACGGTGGGGGTCCCTAACTCCTGGGACACCCGACAGATGTTTTTC. Its protein is CACDTVGVPNSWDTRQMFF.

Note on this clone: A single base is all that separates this from a far larger clone, so a read error is likely. This sample includes further DNA sequences coding for the same CDR3. The J gene is TRDJ3, the V gene TRDV2; D possibly corresponds to TRDD3 (5 bases). Trimming removed 0 bases from V and 0 bases from J, with 11 bases in between. The CDR3 sequence is 18 residues long. Germline CDR1 and CDR2: GEAIGNYY and EKD. DNA of the CDR3: TGTGCCTGTGACACCGTACTTGGGGACTCCTGGGACACCCGACAGATGTTTTTC. This codes for CACDTVLGDSWDTRQMFF.

This clone was seen more than once but under ten times. Other DNA sequences from this sample encode an identical CDR3 as well. The chain recombines TRDV2 with TRDJ3; TRDD3 aligns across 11 bases. The CDR3 contains 19 residues. The V gene end was trimmed by 3 bases and the J gene end by 3 bases; junction bases not matched to a gene: 9. CDR1 GEAIGNYY and CDR2 EKD come from the germline V gene. The CDR3 DNA sequence: TGTGCCTGTGACGAAGCTATGGGGGATACGCTCTGGGACACCCGACAGATGTTTTTC. As protein: CACDEAMGDTLWDTRQMFF.

By frequency in the sample, this clone is medium-sized (0.01 to 0.1%). J is TRDJ1 and V is TRDV2; 9 bases fit TRDD3. CDR3 length equals 17 residues. Germline CDR1 is GEAIGNYY and CDR2 is EKD. Unmatched junction bases numbered 10, after V lost 3 bases and J lost 0 bases. In DNA, the CDR3 is TGTGCCTGTGACCCTTTGGGGGATAAACCGTACACCGATAAACTCATCTTT. This encodes CACDPLGDKPYTDKLIF.

Remarks on this clone: The protein recorded in TCRdb matches a much larger clone and deviates from this DNA's translation at residue 7, suggesting a read error; the protein here is obtained by translating the DNA. The chain employs TRDV2 and TRDJ3; D is undetermined. Germline V gene lookup returns CDR1 GEAIGNYY and CDR2 EKD. Trimming removed 0 bases from V and 0 bases from J, with 8 bases in between. The CDR3 has 17 amino acids. The CDR3 here is CACDTVPGSWDTRQMFF. CDR3 coding DNA: TGTGCCTGTGACACCGTACCGGGCTCCTGGGACACCCGACAGATGTTTTTC.

This clone was detected only a few times. The TCRdb protein, from a much larger clone, departs from this DNA's translation at residue 5, likely by read error; the protein shown derives from the DNA. The identical CDR3 is also encoded by other nucleotide sequences in the sample. The chain carries TRDV2 and TRDJ3; TRDD3 matches 9 bases. The CDR3 covers 17 residues. V trimming: 3 bases; J trimming: 1 base; junction bases outside the gene matches: 3. Germline V gene sequence: CDR1 GEAIGNYY, CDR2 EKD. The chain's CDR3 is CACDAWGISWDTRQMFF. For the CDR3, the DNA is TGTGCCTGTGACGCCTGGGGGATTTCCTGGGACACCCGACAGATGTTTTTC.